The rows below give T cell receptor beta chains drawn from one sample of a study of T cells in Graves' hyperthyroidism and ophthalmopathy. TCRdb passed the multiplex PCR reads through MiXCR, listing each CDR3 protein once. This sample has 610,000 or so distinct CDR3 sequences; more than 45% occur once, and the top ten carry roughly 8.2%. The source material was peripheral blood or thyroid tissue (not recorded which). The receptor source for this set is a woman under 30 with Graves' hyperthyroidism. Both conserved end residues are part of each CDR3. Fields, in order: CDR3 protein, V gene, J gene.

cdr3_aa: CASSFTPWTEAFF
v_call: TRBV7-8
j_call: TRBJ1-1

cdr3_aa: CASSLNRGYGYTF
v_call: TRBV19
j_call: TRBJ1-2

cdr3_aa: CASSLGVAGDDEQFF
v_call: TRBV7-2
j_call: TRBJ2-1

cdr3_aa: CASSRQHLGDQPQHF
v_call: TRBV6-2/TRBV6-3
j_call: TRBJ1-5

cdr3_aa: CATSDGTRYTGELFF
v_call: TRBV24-1
j_call: TRBJ2-2

cdr3_aa: CASSDGANAEQFF
v_call: TRBV2
j_call: TRBJ2-1

cdr3_aa: CASRPRDGGYEQYF
v_call: TRBV7-6
j_call: TRBJ2-7

cdr3_aa: CASSADRGAGQPQHF
v_call: TRBV2
j_call: TRBJ1-5

cdr3_aa: CASKTTYEQYF
v_call: TRBV6-6
j_call: TRBJ2-7

cdr3_aa: CASRDYRDRGNEQYF
v_call: TRBV6-6
j_call: TRBJ2-7

cdr3_aa: CASSLVRTGYNEKLFF
v_call: TRBV7-9
j_call: TRBJ1-4

cdr3_aa: CSAPREGLRNQPQHF
v_call: TRBV20-1
j_call: TRBJ1-5

cdr3_aa: CASSPLRAVQFF
v_call: TRBV7-2
j_call: TRBJ2-1

cdr3_aa: CASSLRTGNQETQYF
v_call: TRBV7-2
j_call: TRBJ2-5

cdr3_aa: CASTGATNEKLFF
v_call: TRBV19
j_call: TRBJ1-4

cdr3_aa: CASSNPPDVPDGYTF
v_call: TRBV12-3/TRBV12-4
j_call: TRBJ1-2

cdr3_aa: CASSLKGISYNEQFF
v_call: TRBV7-9
j_call: NA

cdr3_aa: CASSSTSGLFSPLHF
v_call: TRBV2
j_call: TRBJ1-6

cdr3_aa: CASSFLPGTEETQYF
v_call: TRBV7-2
j_call: TRBJ2-5

cdr3_aa: CATSVRASTQEPQHF
v_call: TRBV15
j_call: TRBJ1-5

cdr3_aa: CASSIVFF
v_call: TRBV19
j_call: TRBJ1-3

cdr3_aa: CATSDSRKGLRDSEAFF
v_call: TRBV24-1
j_call: TRBJ1-1

cdr3_aa: CSVETSGGIYEQYF
v_call: TRBV29-1
j_call: TRBJ2-7

cdr3_aa: CASSLHPGTSGRGSGELFF
v_call: TRBV13
j_call: TRBJ2-2

cdr3_aa: CASSLEVEQYF
v_call: TRBV7-2
j_call: TRBJ2-7

cdr3_aa: CASSRTSMDTGELFF
v_call: TRBV2
j_call: TRBJ2-2

cdr3_aa: CASRHHTGELFF
v_call: TRBV7-2
j_call: TRBJ2-2

cdr3_aa: CATSDLQGSQETQYF
v_call: TRBV24-1
j_call: TRBJ2-5

cdr3_aa: CSARGGPTIGYEQYF
v_call: TRBV20-1
j_call: TRBJ2-7

cdr3_aa: CASTSRGWEPQHF
v_call: TRBV2
j_call: TRBJ1-5

cdr3_aa: CSASPRGGYEQYF
v_call: TRBV20-1
j_call: TRBJ2-7

cdr3_aa: CASSYPSGGARTEAFF
v_call: TRBV6-2/TRBV6-3
j_call: TRBJ1-1

cdr3_aa: CASSLQIREQYF
v_call: TRBV5-1
j_call: TRBJ2-7

cdr3_aa: CASKVAGVDTGELFF
v_call: TRBV2
j_call: TRBJ2-2

cdr3_aa: CSTDRGNNQPQHF
v_call: TRBV29-1
j_call: TRBJ1-5

cdr3_aa: CSVEGLAGSYEQYF
v_call: TRBV29-1
j_call: TRBJ2-7

cdr3_aa: CATSDGSGTGSPTEAFF
v_call: TRBV24-1
j_call: TRBJ1-1

cdr3_aa: CATSSRDYGLNEQFF
v_call: TRBV15
j_call: TRBJ2-1

cdr3_aa: CSFGQGGAQPQHF
v_call: TRBV29-1
j_call: TRBJ1-5

cdr3_aa: CASRGTGDRTDTQYF
v_call: TRBV12-3/TRBV12-4
j_call: TRBJ2-3

cdr3_aa: CAISVGVAMIEQYF
v_call: TRBV10-3
j_call: TRBJ2-7

cdr3_aa: CASSLSGQGIYGYTF
v_call: TRBV5-6
j_call: TRBJ1-2